The 26 T cell receptor beta chains listed next were all sequenced from one sample in a study of T cells after yellow fever vaccination (dated by TCRdb to about 2019). What this sample's treatment or condition label stands for: live attenuated yellow fever vaccine strain. Receptors were amplified or captured by 5' RACE. The sequencing machine was an Illumina HiSeq 2500. TCRdb reworked the public reads: Q25 trimming with fastp, MiXCR clone assembly, productive beta chains retained. A single entry per CDR3 protein holds the most common genes and DNA from its merged rows. This sample has hundreds of thousands of distinct CDR3 sequences in its table, and 7% to 9% of those were observed once. The biggest ten clones account for around 17% of the sample. Sequencing was performed on PBMCs, taken more than 40 days after the first yellow fever vaccination. These receptors were collected from a man between 18 and 35 years old who received the YFV17D yellow fever vaccine.

The J gene is TRBJ2-3, the V gene TRBV5-1; D not resolved. V lost 3 bases, J lost 6 bases, and 17 bases lay in between. The CDR3 sequence is 15 residues long. Germline V gene lookup returns CDR1 SGHRS and CDR2 YFSETQ. The CDR3 sequence: CASSSLGSTGDTQYF. CDR3 bases: TGCGCCAGCAGCTCACTGGGTTCGACCGGGGATACGCAGTATTTT. The full variable domain, in which reference TRBV5-1 and TRBJ2-3 provide the parts outside the CDR3, is KAGVTQTPRYLIKTRGQQVTLSCSPISGHRSVSWYQQTPGQGLQFLFEYFSETQRNKGNFPGRFSGRQFSNSRSEMNVSTLELGDSALYLCASSSLGSTGDTQYFGPGTRLTVL.

This clonotype was observed a few times. V usage is TRBV7-9 and J usage is TRBJ2-5, with unresolved D. Germline lookup yields CDR1 SEHNR and CDR2 FQNEAQ (reference sequence). The CDR3 totals 16 residues. The V gene lost 7 bases and the J gene lost 2 bases, with 20 bases spanning the gap. CDR3: CASTLPVLTVQETQYF. DNA for the CDR3: TGTGCCAGCACCCTCCCAGTATTAACAGTACAAGAGACCCAGTACTTC.

This clonotype turned up a few times. J is TRBJ2-6 and V is TRBV5-1; perhaps TRBD2 as D (5 bases). Germline V gives CDR1 SGHRS, CDR2 YFSETQ. V lost 8 bases and J 0 bases, leaving 12 bases between the germline ends. CDR3 length: 15 residues. The CDR3 protein is CASTRRTSGANVLTF. As DNA, the CDR3 is TGCGCCAGTACTAGGAGGACCTCTGGGGCCAACGTCCTGACTTTC.

Only a few counts were recorded for this clonotype. V gene TRBV11-2 combines with J gene TRBJ2-2; possibly TRBD2 for D (6 bases). Germline CDR1 is SGHAT and CDR2 is FQNNGV. With 1 base removed from V and 9 bases from J, the gap between germline ends came to 12 bases. There are 14 residues in the CDR3. The CDR3 DNA follows: TGTGCCAGCAGCTTAGTCGGGGACTTGAGGGAGCTGTTTTTT. Its protein is CASSLVGDLRELFF. Combining the CDR3 with reference TRBV11-2 and TRBJ2-2 gives the whole variable domain EAGVAQSPRYKIIEKRQSVAFWCNPISGHATLYWYQQILGQGPKLLIQFQNNGVVDDSQLPKDRFSAERLKGVDSTLKIQPAKLEDSAVYLCASSLVGDLRELFFGEGSRLTVL.

In its sample, this clonotype was seen many times. The conserved final phenylalanine or tryptophan is absent from the CDR3, which likely points to a read error. It is unclear where the CDR3 begins or ends on the DNA, so no DNA is shown, and the CDR3 is as TCRdb lists it. This rearrangement joins TRBV29-1 to TRBJ1-2. The CDR3 extends over 10 residues, inclusive of both ends. Germline V gene lookup returns CDR1 SQVTM and CDR2 ANQGSEA. The CDR3 loop reads CSVDSRDFLS.

The chain has TRBV12-3 or TRBV12-4 and TRBJ2-1; D is possibly TRBD1 or TRBD2 (6 bases each). The CDR3 is made up of 10 amino acids. The germline V and J ends were trimmed by 8 bases and 9 bases, with 8 bases remaining between them. DNA of the CDR3: TGTGCCAGCCGGGGGCTTGAGCAGTTCTTC. Translated: CASRGLEQFF.

V gene TRBV29-1 combines with J gene TRBJ1-2; 11 bases map to TRBD1. Germline V gives CDR1 SQVTM, CDR2 ANQGSEA. Losses at the gene ends were 6 bases for V and 4 bases for J; bases not matched to a gene: 10. This CDR3 has 15 residues. The CDR3 sequence: CSVSLGTGGSYGYTF. CDR3 DNA sequence: TGCAGCGTAAGCCTCGGGACAGGGGGTAGCTATGGCTACACCTTC.

The chain has TRBV27 and TRBJ2-7; D unclear. The CDR3 runs to 13 residues. V lost 4 bases to trimming and J lost 3 bases, with 10 bases between them. Germline CDR1 and CDR2: MNHEY and SMNVEV (reference sequence). CDR3 DNA: TGTGCCAGCAGTTCCCGGGCCGACTACGAGCAGTACGTC. Translating it yields CASSSRADYEQYV.

This rearrangement joins TRBV6-1 to TRBJ2-7; TRBD2 might be the D (5 bases). The CDR3 spans 14 residues. V lost 3 bases and J lost 4, with 13 bases in between. CDR1 is MNHNS, CDR2 SASEGT, per germline. The CDR3 loop reads CASSERGSGYEQYV. The DNA of the CDR3 is TGTGCCAGCAGTGAGCGTGGGTCGGGGTACGAGCAGTACGTC.

This clonotype has more than one count but fewer than ten. The V call is TRBV3-1, the J call TRBJ2-7; tentatively, D is TRBD1 (5 bases). CDR3 length equals 15 residues. Germline V gene lookup returns CDR1 LGHDT and CDR2 YNNKEL (reference sequence). V was shortened by 5 bases and J by 5 bases, with 19 bases between the two germline ends. For the CDR3, the DNA is TGTGCCAGCAGCTCCAAGTCAGGGATTGAAAACGAGCAGTACTTC. Amino acid sequence: CASSSKSGIENEQYF.

V and J are TRBV6-5 and TRBJ1-1; D is perhaps TRBD1 (5 bases). V was trimmed by 2 bases and J by 2 bases, leaving 9 bases between them. CDR1 is MNHEY and CDR2 is SVGAGI in the germline V gene. CDR3 length: 14 amino acids. The CDR3 loop is CASSYGGENTEAFF. In DNA form, the CDR3 reads TGTGCCAGCAGTTACGGGGGAGAAAACACTGAAGCTTTCTTT.

The chain recombines TRBV2 with TRBJ1-2, with unresolved D. Per the germline V gene, CDR1 is SNHLY and CDR2 is FYNNEI. Trimming removed 0 bases from V and 4 bases from J, with 6 bases in between. CDR3 size: 13 residues. CDR3: CASSEALRYGYTF. DNA for the CDR3: TGTGCCAGCAGTGAAGCGCTTCGCTATGGCTACACCTTC.

This clonotype has more than one count but fewer than ten. The chain links TRBV20-1 to TRBJ2-3, with D tentatively TRBD1 or TRBD2 (5 bases each). The V end was cut by 2 bases, the J end by 5 bases, with 11 bases between. Looked up from germline, CDR1 is DFQATT and CDR2 is SNEGSKA (reference sequence). The CDR3 totals 13 residues. CDR3 residues: CSARTGTLDTQYF. CDR3 bases: TGCAGTGCTAGAACCGGGACCTTAGATACGCAGTATTTT.

The chain joins TRBV7-9 to TRBJ1-5; TRBD1 might be the D (6 bases). The V end lost 5 bases, the J end lost 5 bases, and 13 bases lay between the germline ends. This CDR3 has 14 residues. Germline CDR1 and CDR2: SEHNR and FQNEAQ (reference sequence). CDR3 coding DNA: TGTGCCAGCAGCAAAGGACAGAGGGATCAGCCCCAGCATTTT. It yields the protein CASSKGQRDQPQHF. Based on the CDR3 plus reference TRBV7-9 and TRBJ1-5, the full variable domain is DTGVSQNPRHKITKRGQNVTFRCDPISEHNRLYWYRQTLGQGPEFLTYFQNEAQLEKSRLLSDRFSAERPKGSFSTLEIQRTEQGDSAMYLCASSKGQRDQPQHFGDGTRLSIL.

This clonotype turned up a few times. The CDR3 DNA reads TGTGCCAGCAGCCAAGGGTGGCGGTATACGCAGTATTTT. Translating it yields CASSQGWRYTQYF. The chain couples TRBV14 to TRBJ2-3; D ambiguous. This CDR3 has 13 amino acids. Germline values: CDR1 SGHDN, CDR2 FVKESK. Trimming shortened V by 1 base and J by 7 bases, and 9 bases separated the two germline ends.

The chain has TRBV5-1 and TRBJ2-3; D uncertain. The CDR3 length is 15 residues. Germline CDR1 and CDR2: SGHRS and YFSETQ. Trimming removed 1 base at V and 2 bases at J, with 11 bases between. The CDR3 loop is CASSLPTQYTDTQYF. The CDR3, as DNA: TGCGCCAGCAGCTTGCCGACCCAATACACAGATACGCAGTATTTT.

The chain links TRBV7-2 to TRBJ1-1; D unresolved. CDR1 is SGHTA and CDR2 is FQGNSA in the germline V gene. The CDR3 runs to 17 residues. The V and J ends lost 5 bases and 5 bases respectively, with 24 bases between them. The CDR3 DNA sequence: TGTGCCAGCAGCCGAGCGTGGGCAGGTCTGGGTAGTACTGAAGCTTTCTTT. Protein: CASSRAWAGLGSTEAFF.

The chain employs TRBV7-2 and TRBJ1-2; D may be TRBD1 (5 bases). Germline V gene lookup returns CDR1 SGHTA and CDR2 FQGNSA. This CDR3 is 15 amino acids long. V was cut by 5 bases and J by 4 bases, with 17 bases left in between. CDR3 bases: TGTGCCAGCAGCCCAGGACAACCTCCTGGCTATGGCTACACCTTC. This gives the protein CASSPGQPPGYGYTF.

This clonotype was found a few times. This chain uses TRBV12-3 or TRBV12-4 with TRBJ2-1, with 7 bases that match TRBD1. V lost 6 bases and J lost 7; bases outside the gene matches: 12. The CDR3 contains 15 residues. CDR3 DNA sequence: TGTGCCAGCAGATCTCCCCGGGACAGAGGAAATGAGCAGTTCTTC. It specifies CASRSPRDRGNEQFF.

The chain links TRBV5-1 to TRBJ1-5; a possible D gene is TRBD1 (6 bases). CDR1 and CDR2 from the germline V gene are SGHRS and YFSETQ. The V end lost 4 bases, the J end lost 5 bases, and 16 bases lay between the germline ends. The CDR3 runs 15 residues. Written as DNA, the CDR3 is TGCGCCAGCAGCCCGGGCGGGGGGCGAGATCAGCCCCAGCATTTT. Protein sequence: CASSPGGGRDQPQHF.

The chain links TRBV6-5 to TRBJ2-1, with 7 bases identical to TRBD2. The CDR3 is 14 residues long. V shed 1 base, J shed 6 bases, and the junction held 3 bases outside the gene matches. The germline CDR1 and CDR2 sequences are MNHEY and SVGAGI. CDR3 residues: CASSYFGEGNEQFF. CDR3 sequence (DNA): TGTGCCAGCAGTTACTTTGGGGAGGGCAATGAGCAGTTCTTC.

V is TRBV11-1 and J is TRBJ2-1, with 8 bases that match TRBD2. Trimming at V came to 5 bases and at J to 2 bases, leaving 20 bases not matched to a gene. This CDR3 contains 20 residues. The germline gives CDR1 SGHAT, CDR2 FQDESV (reference sequence). CDR3 residues: CASSPPFFSGTGSPYNEQFF. DNA for the CDR3: TGTGCCAGCAGCCCTCCTTTCTTTAGCGGGACCGGGAGCCCCTACAATGAGCAGTTCTTC.

The chain is built from TRBV9 and TRBJ2-5; possibly TRBD1 for D (6 bases). CDR3 length equals 14 residues. Germline CDR1 and CDR2: SGDLS and YYNGEE. The germline V and J ends were trimmed by 0 bases and 2 bases, with 8 bases remaining between them. The CDR3, as DNA: TGTGCCAGCAGCGTAGGTGACAGGCAAGAGACCCAGTACTTC. Encoded protein: CASSVGDRQETQYF.

The J gene is TRBJ2-1, the V gene TRBV9; no reliable D call. Germline assignment: CDR1 SGDLS and CDR2 YYNGEE. This CDR3 has 11 amino acids. V was cut by 7 bases and J by 9 bases, with 11 bases left in between. CDR3 nucleotide sequence: TGTGCCAGCTCCACCGGCGGTGAGCAGTTCTTC. Its translation is CASSTGGEQFF.

This clonotype was counted a few times. This chain connects TRBV6-2 or TRBV6-3 to TRBJ1-6; 10 positions match TRBD1. Germline V gives CDR1 MNHEY, CDR2 SVGEGT. This CDR3 is 17 amino acids long. V lost 2 bases and J lost 5; bases outside the gene matches: 6. DNA for the CDR3: TGTGCCAGCAGTTACCCGACAGGGGGCATCGATAATTCACCCCTCCACTTT. Amino acids: CASSYPTGGIDNSPLHF.

The chain joins TRBV4-1 to TRBJ2-1; 11 bases line up with TRBD1. V gave up 0 bases and J gave up 10 bases; unmatched junction bases: 8. The germline CDR1 and CDR2 sequences are MGHRA and YSYEKL. CDR3 length equals 16 residues. The CDR3 DNA sequence: TGCGCCAGCAGCCAAGATAGCGGACAGGGGGCATGGGAGCAGTTCTTC. Its translation is CASSQDSGQGAWEQFF.